This T cell receptor (beta chain) came from a study of shared clonotypes between healthy human individuals (dated by TCRdb to the early 2020s). About the full investigation: The cohort included a few men and two women between 18 and 49 years of age. Per donor, three plates each were used for CD4 naive and CD4 memory, two for CD8 naive, and one for CD8 memory. The study deeply sequenced blood TCR repertoires of 5 or 6 healthy adults to estimate repertoire size and the extent of clonotype sharing between individuals. Per donor, leukapheresis produced somewhere between about 0.94 and 9.5 billion PBMCs. To increase sequencing depth and limit assay-specific biases, TCR repertoire library preparation and sequencing were carried out by different laboratories using diverse techniques. Study-wide findings and limitations: Because the study included only a small number of donors, the genetic and exposure-history diversity represented was limited. Around 5.4% of naive CD4, around 3.5% of naive CD8, approximately 2.2% of memory CD4, and about 0.4% of memory CD8 clonotypes were shared across a few donors. Incomplete sequencing was indicated by rarefaction of sorted-subset datasets, despite the large sequencing depth. Larger estimated clonotype richness was generally found for naive subsets than for memory subsets. Clonotypes shared by all four sorted-subset donors showed higher generation probabilities than non-shared clonotypes. Sampling was restricted to blood, and TCR repertoires in tissue are likely to differ from TCR repertoires in blood. Pairwise subsampling led to the expectation that sequencing depth would affect the degree of clonotype sharing among donors.

CDR1 MDHEN and CDR2 SYDVKM were looked up in the germline V gene. From the cysteine through the phenylalanine, the CDR3 covers 15 amino acids. Of all the DNA, just the CDR3 is kept, 45 bases in frame from base 1. Clipping removes 5 bases from V and 4 bases from J, with 8 as the unmatched junction base count. Details on this clone: Its antigen is still unknown. Base quality data are lacking; no much larger clone is found one base away.

TCR CDR3 regions were amplified from genomic DNA by multiplex PCR using the deep immunoSEQ assay. Extracted genomic DNA from each cell subset was spread evenly across all wells of several immunoSEQ 96-well plates, with each plate serving as a replicate. For sorted subsets, around 200 ng genomic DNA, equal to tens of thousands of T cell genomes, was loaded into each replicate PCR. Purified libraries were measured with a Qubit 3.0 fluorometer, size-checked on a Bioanalyzer 2100, and measured again with the KAPA Library Quantification kit. Every immunoSEQ 96-well plate was sequenced on a separate single-read 150-cycle Illumina NextSeq 550 flow cell. The published analysis was carried out like this. Because the immunoSEQ output included only junctional sequences and no quality scores, the filtering could not be the same as the filtering used for full-length reads. To assign V/J genes and CDR3, sequences were annotated against IMGT germline references using PyIR, a Python wrapper for IgBLAST v1.9. Reads were filtered out if the reads had weak V/J assignments (E-value above 1e-6), no CDR3, stop codons, out-of-frame junctions, or ambiguous translated residues. V3J clonotypes were defined as sequences sharing the same inferred V gene, J gene, and CDR3 amino acid sequence. The percentage overlap between two repertoires was calculated by dividing the number of shared unique clonotypes by the size of the smaller repertoire. RTK rarefaction, the Chao1 estimator, and Recon v2.1 estimates of unobserved clonotypes were used to assess repertoire richness. For all TCRbeta clonotypes obtained by the gDNA method from a handful of donors, generation probabilities were computed with OLGA. Sourced from immuneACCESS, this table was stored by TCRdb with only in-frame sequences that have V and J called. A share of the clones is absent; for the studies checked, an unresolved V gene accounts for under half, and the remainder has no known explanation. V, J and clone size reflect that table, while D and trimming were determined from the DNA. The table for this sample lists under 2.5 million clones; 85% to 95% of them were counted only once. The leading ten clones occupy around 0.35% of the sample.

Healthy HIV-negative adults with no recently reported acute infections or vaccinations were included as donors. All donors were Caucasian adults living in Nashville, Tennessee, USA. CD4+ T cells were enriched through magnetic negative selection, after which naive cells were positively selected on CD45RA and the remaining negative fraction served as the memory subset. Blood was collected by leukapheresis, and PBMCs were isolated by Ficoll-Histopaque density gradient centrifugation and then cryopreserved in liquid nitrogen vapor phase. Purity and quantity of every magnetically sorted T cell population were checked by analytical flow cytometry. Genomic DNA was isolated from each sorted fraction and quantified by UV absorbance on a Nanodrop 2000c.

The source of this sequence is a man between 18 and 35 years old in good health. Some clones in this sample may be carry-over from other donors' samples. In this chain, TRBV28 is recombined with TRBJ2-5; the central 9 bases match TRBD1. The specimen was naive CD4+ T cells from PBMCs. In the paper's terms, the cell subset or site label means: CD45RA+ positively selected. The sequence in DNA is TGTGCCAGCAGTAGGGGGACAGGGTGGGGAGAGACCCAGTACTTC. Translated, this is CASSRGTGWGETQYF.